The 29 T cell receptor beta chains below were found in one sample sequenced in a study of cytomegalovirus exposure and HLA in healthy donors. Vbeta (60) and Jbeta (13) primers were used in the PCR. The data were produced by immunoSEQ multiplex PCR, yet TCRdb's version contains in-frame clones alone and is incomplete. This sample has more than 85,000 clones, with approximately 82% found just once. Sequenced: PBMCs. These receptors all come from a man aged 40-49 years in good health and CMV-seropositive.

The chain uses TRBV6-5 and TRBJ2-5, with 12 bases aligning to TRBD1. J gave up 4 bases and V 7 bases, and 7 bases lay outside the gene matches. Germline V gene sequence: CDR1 MNHEY, CDR2 SVGAGI. This CDR3 has 15 residues. The CDR3 sequence is CASTFRDRGPETQYF. CDR3 DNA: TGTGCCAGCACCTTCCGGGACAGGGGGCCAGAGACCCAGTACTTC.

The chain couples TRBV27 to TRBJ2-1; 9 bases fit TRBD2. This CDR3 comprises 18 residues. The J segment lost 2 bases and the V segment lost 0 bases, leaving 8 bases of the junction unmatched. Germline CDR1 MNHEY, CDR2 SMNVEV (reference sequence). CDR3: CASSLSAPSGTPYNEQFF. The CDR3 nucleotides are TGTGCCAGCAGTTTATCAGCCCCTAGCGGGACCCCCTACAATGAGCAGTTCTTC.

V gene TRBV6-6 combines with J gene TRBJ1-1; 7 bases align to TRBD1. Trimming cost V 6 bases and J 0 bases; bases outside gene matches: 1. The germline gives CDR1 MNHNY, CDR2 SVGAGI (reference sequence). The CDR3 length is 13 residues. CDR3 sequence reads: CASRGQLNTEAFF. In nucleotides, the CDR3 is TGTGCCAGCAGGGGACAGTTGAACACTGAAGCTTTCTTT.

The rearrangement joins TRBV5-1 to TRBJ2-1; TRBD2 matches at 8 bases. V was pared by 3 bases and J by 1 base, with 6 bases of the junction left unmatched. The germline V gene encodes CDR1 SGHRS and CDR2 YFSETQ. The CDR3 length is 16 residues. The CDR3 here is CASSSDSSGSYNEQFF. The CDR3 nucleotides read TGCGCCAGCAGCTCTGATTCTAGCGGGTCCTACAATGAGCAGTTCTTC.

The chain employs TRBV29-1 and TRBJ2-2; 10 nucleotides agree with TRBD2. The length of the CDR3 is 16 residues. V dropped 5 bases and J dropped 5; count of bases not matched to a gene: 11. CDR1 and CDR2 (germline): SQVTM, ANQGSEA. As DNA, the CDR3 is TGCAGCGTTCGGGGCCTAGCGGGAGAAAAAACCGGGGAGCTGTTTTTT. Residues: CSVRGLAGEKTGELFF.

This clone was found a few times. CDR3: CAWRDRRGSNTIYF. DNA of the CDR3: TGTGCCTGGAGGGACAGAAGAGGCTCAAACACCATATATTTT. The chain employs TRBV30 and TRBJ1-3; tentative D call: TRBD1 (6 bases). The germline V gene has CDR1 GTSNPN and CDR2 SVGIG (reference sequence). The CDR3 has 14 amino acids. The V and J ends lost 3 bases and 6 bases respectively, with 15 bases between them.

This clone was seen a few times. The genes are TRBV7-9 and TRBJ2-3; 10 bases agree with TRBD2. The CDR3 runs 17 residues. Trimming at V came to 5 bases and at J to 3 bases, leaving 11 bases not matched to a gene. The germline gives CDR1 SEHNR, CDR2 FQNEAQ (reference sequence). CDR3 region: CASSPKGLAGATDTQYF. In DNA, the CDR3 is TGTGCCAGCAGCCCAAAGGGGCTAGCGGGAGCTACAGATACGCAGTATTTT.

The chain carries TRBV2 and TRBJ2-5; weak D call: TRBD1 (6 bases). The end of the DNA aligns better with TRBJ2-7, so the J call may be wrong. Germline-derived CDR1 and CDR2 are SNHLY and FYNNEI. The length of the CDR3 is 14 residues. CDR3 in DNA: TGTGCCAGCAGTGACCGGGACAAGGGCTACGAGCAGTACTTC. It codes for CASSDRDKGYEQYF.

The chain joins TRBV7-2 to TRBJ1-2; TRBD1 matches 12 bases. This CDR3 comprises 16 residues. In germline, CDR1 is SGHTA, CDR2 FQGNSA. After removal of 0 bases from V and 3 bases from J, the junction contained 2 bases not matched to a gene. CDR3 residues: CASSLAGQGAYYGYTF. The DNA of the CDR3 is TGTGCCAGCAGCTTAGCGGGACAGGGGGCTTACTATGGCTACACCTTC.

This chain links TRBV5-4 with TRBJ1-1, with a weak D call TRBD1 (5 bases). Per the germline V gene, CDR1 is SGHNT and CDR2 is YYREEE (reference sequence). This CDR3 has 16 amino acids. V lost 4 bases, J lost 2 bases, and 18 bases lay in between. The DNA for the CDR3 is TGTGCCAGCAGCGACCAAAGGGGAGGGATTAACACTGAAGCTTTCTTT. Its translation: CASSDQRGGINTEAFF.

The J gene is TRBJ2-1, the V gene TRBV29-1; no clear D. The ends were cut back, 4 bases at V and 4 bases at J, with 11 bases in the middle. The CDR3 is 13 amino acids. In germline, CDR1 is SQVTM, CDR2 ANQGSEA. CDR3 sequence (DNA): TGCAGCGTTGCGGCCAGGCCTTACAATGAGCAGTTCTTC. It translates to CSVAARPYNEQFF.

The chain recombines TRBV19 with TRBJ2-2, with 8 bases aligning to TRBD2. V lost 4 bases to trimming and J lost 2 bases; unmatched junction nucleotides: 9. Germline V gene sequence: CDR1 LNHDA, CDR2 SQIVND (reference sequence). This CDR3 contains 17 residues. The DNA for the CDR3 is TGTGCCAGTAGTACCGGGGGGGGGACATACAACACCGGGGAGCTGTTTTTT. Protein product: CASSTGGGTYNTGELFF.

V gene TRBV27 combines with J gene TRBJ2-1; a weak D match, TRBD2 (6 bases). Germline CDR1 MNHEY, CDR2 SMNVEV (reference sequence). The CDR3 contains 16 residues. Deletions cut 11 bases from V and 10 bases from J, with 30 bases between. The CDR3 region is CAAQKDYGGIFGEQFF. The DNA for the CDR3 is TGTGCCGCTCAAAAGGATTACGGGGGAATATTTGGGGAGCAGTTCTTC.

The V call is TRBV28, the J call TRBJ2-4; the match to TRBD2 covers 11 bases. The length of the CDR3 is 20 residues. After removal of 2 bases from V and 2 bases from J, the junction contained 14 bases not matched to a gene. In germline, CDR1 is MDHEN, CDR2 SYDVKM. The CDR3 DNA follows: TGTGCCAGCAGTTTACTTTCGGGACTAGCGGAAATGGGACCCAAAAACATTCAGTACTTC. This codes for CASSLLSGLAEMGPKNIQYF.

This chain uses TRBV6-5 with TRBJ1-1; 10 positions match TRBD1. The CDR3 is 15 amino acids. The germline gives CDR1 MNHEY, CDR2 SVGAGI. The V segment lost 6 bases and the J segment 1 base; nucleotides outside the gene matches: 5. The CDR3 protein is CASSTRDRGNTEAFF. CDR3 nucleotide sequence: TGTGCCAGCAGCACCAGGGACAGGGGGAACACTGAAGCTTTCTTT.

This chain links TRBV30 with TRBJ1-1, with TRBD1 as a possible D gene (5 bases). Germline-derived CDR1 and CDR2 are GTSNPN and SVGIG (reference sequence). Trimming removed 2 bases at V and 4 bases at J, with 11 bases between. The CDR3 has 13 amino acids. CDR3: CAWSRQGFTEAFF. The CDR3 DNA sequence: TGTGCCTGGAGTAGGCAGGGATTCACTGAAGCTTTCTTT. Full variable domain (rest looked up from reference TRBV30 and TRBJ1-1): SQTIHQWPATLVQPVGSPLSLECTVEGTSNPNLYWYRQAAGRGLQLLFYSVGIGQISSEVPQNLSASRPQDRQFILSSKKLLLSDSGFYLCAWSRQGFTEAFFGQGTRLTVV.

The genes are TRBV27 and TRBJ2-7, with a possible D match to TRBD1 (5 bases). This CDR3 contains 13 residues. CDR1 is MNHEY, CDR2 SMNVEV, per germline (reference sequence). Trimming shortened V by 4 bases and J by 4 bases, and 11 bases separated the two germline ends. The CDR3, as DNA: TGTGCCAGCAGTTCCAGGGCCCCGTACGAGCAGTACTTC. Its translation is CASSSRAPYEQYF.

As to this clone: One junction end disagrees with the germline gene, perhaps due to a read error. The rearrangement joins TRBV7-9 to TRBJ2-3, with TRBD1 as a possible D gene (6 bases). This CDR3 is built from 14 residues. Germline V gene data show CDR1 as SEHNR and CDR2 as FQNEAQ (reference sequence). The CDR3 bases are TGTGTCAGCAGCACGAACAGGGAATTGGATACGCAGTATTTT. Translated, it gives CVSSTNRELDTQYF.

The rearrangement links TRBV9 to TRBJ1-2, with 7 bases identical to TRBD1. V lost 5 bases to trimming and J lost 4 bases; unmatched junction nucleotides: 14. The CDR3 is made up of 16 amino acids. CDR1 is SGDLS and CDR2 is YYNGEE in the germline V gene. The CDR3 reads CASSPTWDRAGYGYTF. For the CDR3, the DNA is TGTGCCAGCAGTCCGACCTGGGACAGAGCTGGCTATGGCTACACCTTC.

The genes are TRBV7-8 and TRBJ2-7; 7 bases match TRBD2. This CDR3 has 15 residues. V lost 5 bases and J lost 3; bases outside the gene matches: 10. Germline V gives CDR1 SGHVS, CDR2 FQNEAQ. The CDR3: CASSQAGSPVYEQYF. Here the CDR3 DNA reads TGTGCCAGCAGCCAAGCGGGGTCTCCCGTCTACGAGCAGTACTTC.

The chain has TRBV7-3 and TRBJ1-1; no definite D call. The germline V gene has CDR1 SGHTA and CDR2 FQGTGA. Trimming removed 5 bases at V and 1 base at J, with 8 bases between. The CDR3 consists of 13 residues. For the CDR3, the DNA is TGTGCCAGCAGCCCTCGGGGGAACACTGAAGCTTTCTTT. Translated, it gives CASSPRGNTEAFF.

The chain couples TRBV25-1 to TRBJ2-7; D possibly corresponds to TRBD1 (6 bases). The V gene's germline CDR1 is MGHDK and CDR2 SYGVNS. The V end was cut by 5 bases, the J end by 2 bases, with 13 bases between. This CDR3 has 14 residues. As DNA, the CDR3 is TGTGCCAGCAGTTTCCCAGGGGCGGCCTACGAGCAGTACTTC. It translates to CASSFPGAAYEQYF.

The chain has TRBV7-9 and TRBJ2-3, with D possibly being TRBD1 (6 bases). V was trimmed by 6 bases and J by 2 bases, leaving 15 bases between them. Germline CDR1 and CDR2: SEHNR and FQNEAQ (reference sequence). CDR3 length: 15 amino acids. Here the CDR3 DNA reads TGTGCCAGCAGTATCACAGGGTATAACACAGATACGCAGTATTTT. This sequence encodes CASSITGYNTDTQYF.

The chain recombines TRBV4-3 with TRBJ2-3, with TRBD1 matching over 9 bases. Germline V gives CDR1 LGHNA, CDR2 YSLEER. Losses at the gene ends were 3 bases for V and 4 bases for J; bases not matched to a gene: 2. The CDR3 spans 14 residues. The CDR3 reads CASSQGQGSDTQYF. The CDR3 region has the DNA TGCGCCAGCAGCCAGGGACAGGGTTCAGATACGCAGTATTTT.

V usage is TRBV2 and J usage is TRBJ1-2; 8 nucleotides align to TRBD1. J lost 2 bases, V lost 4 bases, and 3 bases had no gene match. Germline loops: CDR1 SNHLY, CDR2 FYNNEI. This CDR3 has 14 residues. CDR3: CASSGQGSNYGYTF. The CDR3 bases are TGTGCCAGCAGTGGACAGGGGAGCAACTATGGCTACACCTTC.

This chain links TRBV7-9 with TRBJ2-2, with 8 bases aligning to TRBD1. The CDR3 totals 14 residues. CDR1 SEHNR and CDR2 FQNEAQ come from the germline V gene (reference sequence). V gave up 4 bases and J gave up 6 bases; unmatched junction bases: 4. The CDR3 region is CASSSQTGAGELFF. The CDR3 DNA reads as TGTGCCAGCAGCTCACAGACAGGGGCCGGGGAGCTGTTTTTT.

Points on this clone: Germline and junction disagree at one end, which may indicate a read error. V is TRBV7-9 and J is TRBJ2-3; 11 bases match TRBD2. In germline, CDR1 is SEHNR, CDR2 FQNEAQ (reference sequence). The CDR3 consists of 15 residues. CDR3 in DNA: TGTGCCAGCACCTTAGCGGGAGGGCCCGCAGATACGCAGTATTTT. Translating gives CASTLAGGPADTQYF.

The rearrangement uses TRBV9 and TRBJ2-1, with TRBD2 matching over 13 bases. With V trimmed by 7 bases and J by 7 bases, 8 bases remained unmatched. Germline assignment: CDR1 SGDLS and CDR2 YYNGEE. The CDR3 is 15 amino acids. CDR3: CASSAGLAGDNEQFF. In nucleotides, the CDR3 is TGTGCCAGCTCCGCTGGACTAGCGGGGGATAATGAGCAGTTCTTC. The complete variable domain, with remaining parts taken from reference TRBV9 and TRBJ2-1, reads DSGVTQTPKHLITATGQRVTLRCSPRSGDLSVYWYQQSLDQGLQFLIQYYNGEERAKGNILERFSAQQFPDLHSELNLSSLELGDSALYFCASSAGLAGDNEQFFGPGTRLTVL.

The rearrangement joins TRBV7-3 to TRBJ2-1; D might be TRBD2 (5 bases). V gave up 1 base and J gave up 9 bases, with 16 bases separating them. The CDR3 runs 15 residues. From germline, CDR1 is SGHTA and CDR2 FQGTGA. The CDR3 DNA is TGTGCCAGCAGCTTAAGAGGGAACACGATCGGTGAGCAGTTCTTC. This gives the protein CASSLRGNTIGEQFF.